This T cell receptor (beta chain) was documented in a study of blood T cell repertoires in COVID-19. About this clone itself: One junction end does not reproduce the germline sequence, and a read error may be involved.

Measured with immunoSEQ multiplex PCR; TCRdb has only the in-frame clones, and not every one. Among around 250,000 clones listed, approximately 88% were seen once. The material sequenced was PBMCs or T cells enriched from blood (not recorded which). This TCR came from a woman between 40 and 50 years old with acute COVID-19.

The CDR3 spells CASSRTLIQETQYF. The DNA for the CDR3 is TGTGCTAGCAGCCGTACCCTAATACAAGAGACCCAGTACTTC. The chain couples TRBV7-7 to TRBJ2-5; D gene unclear. The germline V gene encodes CDR1 SSHAT and CDR2 FNYEAQ (reference sequence). The CDR3 runs to 14 residues.